This T cell receptor beta chain was observed in a study of blood T cell repertoires in COVID-19. The V gene's germline CDR1 is SGHNT and CDR2 YYREEE (reference sequence). V dropped 3 bases and J dropped 0 bases, with 6 bases sitting between them. This CDR3 contains 13 residues. Original methodology: Reference gene primer amplification yielded estimated nucleated cell counts. The data were produced by immunoSEQ multiplex PCR, yet TCRdb's version contains in-frame clones alone and is incomplete. Clonal size and the V and J genes are those of that table, whereas D and trimming came from the DNA. The sample carries 64,000 or so clones, more than 75% recorded once.

Sequencing was done on a sample of peripheral blood. This clonotype originated in a man older than 75 with acute or convalescent COVID-19. The chain carries TRBV5-4 and TRBJ1-1; D ambiguous. CDR3 in amino acids: CASSSQLNTEAFF. As DNA, the CDR3 is TGTGCCAGCAGCTCACAGTTGAACACTGAAGCTTTCTTT.